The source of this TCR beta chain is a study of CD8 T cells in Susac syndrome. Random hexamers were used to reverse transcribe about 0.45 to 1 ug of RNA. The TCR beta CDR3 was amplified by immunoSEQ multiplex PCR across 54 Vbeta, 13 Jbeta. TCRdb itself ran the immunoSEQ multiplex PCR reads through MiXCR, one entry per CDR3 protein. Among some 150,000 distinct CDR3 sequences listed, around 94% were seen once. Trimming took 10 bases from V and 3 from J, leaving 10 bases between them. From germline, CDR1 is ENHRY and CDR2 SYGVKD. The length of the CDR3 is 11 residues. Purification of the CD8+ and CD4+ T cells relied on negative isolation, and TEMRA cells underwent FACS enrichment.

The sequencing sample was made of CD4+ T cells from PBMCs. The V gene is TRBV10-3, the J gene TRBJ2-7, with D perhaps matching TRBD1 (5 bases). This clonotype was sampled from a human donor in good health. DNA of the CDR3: TGTGCCACCCGAGACAGCTACGAGCAGTACTTC. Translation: CATRDSYEQYF.